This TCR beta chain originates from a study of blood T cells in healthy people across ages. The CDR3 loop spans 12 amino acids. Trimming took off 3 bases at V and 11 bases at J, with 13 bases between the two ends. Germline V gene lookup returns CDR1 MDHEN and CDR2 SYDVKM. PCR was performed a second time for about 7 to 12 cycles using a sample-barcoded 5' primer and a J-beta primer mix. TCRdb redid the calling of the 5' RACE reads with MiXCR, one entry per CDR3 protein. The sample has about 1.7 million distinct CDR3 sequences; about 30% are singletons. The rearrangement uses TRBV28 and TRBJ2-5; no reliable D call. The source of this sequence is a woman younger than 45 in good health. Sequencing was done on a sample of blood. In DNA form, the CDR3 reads TGTGCCAGCAGTTTCCCCCGCTACGAACAGTACTTC. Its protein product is CASSFPRYEQYF.